Following are 30 T cell receptor beta chains from one sample sequenced in a study of blood T cell repertoires in COVID-19. Repertoires were generated with immunoSEQ multiplex PCR, while TCRdb's copy carries only in-frame clones and drops some. The table lists roughly 200,000 clones, approximately 84% of them singletons. The sample consisted of peripheral blood. These TCRs come from an elderly man with acute or convalescent COVID-19.

The V gene is TRBV27, the J gene TRBJ1-2; 10 bases fit TRBD1. The trim removed 4 bases at V and 8 bases at J, leaving 4 bases unmatched. The CDR3 consists of 13 residues. The germline CDR1 and CDR2 sequences are MNHEY and SMNVEV (reference sequence). The DNA for the CDR3 is TGTGCCAGCAGTTCGACAGGGGGCTGGGGCTACACCTTC. Its translation is CASSSTGGWGYTF.

This rearrangement joins TRBV7-9 to TRBJ1-5; D uncertain. The germline V and J ends were trimmed by 7 bases and 5 bases, with 9 bases remaining between them. From germline, CDR1 is SEHNR and CDR2 FQNEAQ (reference sequence). This CDR3 comprises 12 residues. The CDR3 coding sequence is TGTGCCAGCAACCTAGGAGATCAGCCCCAGCATTTT. Translation: CASNLGDQPQHF.

The J gene is TRBJ1-4, the V gene TRBV28; 9 bases map to TRBD1. CDR1 is MDHEN and CDR2 is SYDVKM in the germline V gene. The V segment lost 7 bases and the J segment 6 bases; nucleotides outside the gene matches: 6. The CDR3 is 14 residues long. CDR3 nucleotide sequence: TGTGCCAGCACCCCGTGGACAGGGGATGAAAAACTGTTTTTT. This encodes CASTPWTGDEKLFF.

The gene calls are TRBV7-2 and TRBJ2-3; no reliable D call. With 6 bases removed from V and 4 bases from J, the gap between germline ends came to 11 bases. There are 13 residues in the CDR3. Germline lookup yields CDR1 SGHTA and CDR2 FQGNSA. CDR3 in amino acids: CASSLVIADTQYF. The CDR3 nucleotides are TGTGCCAGCAGTCTAGTCATCGCAGATACGCAGTATTTT. Full variable domain (missing parts from reference TRBV7-2 and TRBJ2-3): GAGVSQSPSNKVTEKGKDVELRCDPISGHTALYWYRQSLGQGLEFLIYFQGNSAPDKSGLPSDRFSAERTGGSVSTLTIQRTQQEDSAVYLCASSLVIADTQYFGPGTRLTVL.

The V gene is TRBV29-1, the J gene TRBJ2-7; 13 bases line up with TRBD2. This CDR3 spans 15 amino acids. The junction had 5 bases not matched to a gene; V was cut back by 5 bases and J by 1 base. Germline V gene sequence: CDR1 SQVTM, CDR2 ANQGSEA. CDR3 DNA sequence: TGCAGCGTTCCGGGACTAGCGGGAAGATCCTACGAGCAGTACTTC. The encoded protein is CSVPGLAGRSYEQYF.

V gene TRBV12-5 combines with J gene TRBJ1-4, with D unresolved. The CDR3 is 15 residues long. CDR1 is LGHNT and CDR2 is FRNRAP in the germline V gene. Deletions cut 5 bases from V and 0 bases from J, with 10 bases between. CDR3 DNA: TGTGCTAGTGGTGCCTCCCGAGCAACTAATGAAAAACTGTTTTTT. This translates into CASGASRATNEKLFF. The variable domain in full, completed from reference TRBV12-5 and TRBJ1-4, reads DARVTQTPRHKVTEMGQEVTMRCQPILGHNTVFWYRQTMMQGLELLAYFRNRAPLDDSGMPKDRFSAEMPDATLATLKIQPSEPRDSAVYFCASGASRATNEKLFFGSGTQLSVL.

The chain combines TRBV18 with TRBJ2-7; 8 bases are shared with TRBD1. The CDR3 is 14 amino acids. Germline V lookup: CDR1 KGHSH, CDR2 LQKENI. V gave up 3 bases and J gave up 5 bases; unmatched junction bases: 6. The CDR3 bases are TGTGCCAGCTCACCGGACAGGGATAGTAACGAGCAGTACTTC. Translated: CASSPDRDSNEQYF.

The chain joins TRBV6-5 to TRBJ2-3, with D possibly matching TRBD2 (5 bases). Trimming removed 8 bases at V and 1 base at J, with 10 bases between. CDR3 length: 13 amino acids. Germline values: CDR1 MNHEY, CDR2 SVGAGI. CDR3 loop: CASGSARTDTQYF. For the CDR3, the DNA is TGTGCCAGCGGTAGCGCCCGCACAGATACGCAGTATTTT.

V is TRBV11-2 and J is TRBJ2-1, with 8 bases that match TRBD2. Unmatched junction bases numbered 12, after V lost 1 base and J lost 10 bases. Germline CDR1 and CDR2: SGHAT and FQNNGV. There are 16 residues in the CDR3. The CDR3 DNA reads as TGTGCCAGCAGCTTAGGGACTTGGCGGGAGGAACGGGAGCAGTTCTTC. Protein: CASSLGTWREEREQFF.

The chain couples TRBV19 to TRBJ2-5, with a possible D match to TRBD1 (8 bases). Trimming pared 4 bases from V and 4 bases from J, leaving 16 bases between. The CDR3 has 15 residues. CDR1 and CDR2 (germline): LNHDA, SQIVND (reference sequence). The CDR3 DNA follows: TGTGCCAGTAGTACCGGACAGGGAGGGTTAGAGACCCAGTACTTC. It translates to CASSTGQGGLETQYF.

The J gene is TRBJ2-3, the V gene TRBV25-1, with TRBD1 as a possible D gene (6 bases). V was cut by 2 bases and J by 2 bases, with 11 bases left in between. CDR1 and CDR2 from the germline V gene are MGHDK and SYGVNS. CDR3 length: 15 residues. Here the CDR3 reads CASSEPGAHTDTQYF. DNA for the CDR3: TGTGCCAGCAGTGAACCAGGGGCCCACACAGATACGCAGTATTTT.

The chain carries TRBV4-1 and TRBJ1-5, with D perhaps matching TRBD1 (5 bases). V was clipped by 3 bases and J by 0 bases, with 9 bases between them. The CDR3 has 15 amino acids. The germline gives CDR1 MGHRA, CDR2 YSYEKL. The CDR3 spells CASSHAGHSNQPQHF. As DNA, the CDR3 is TGCGCCAGCAGCCACGCGGGGCATAGCAATCAGCCCCAGCATTTT.

This chain links TRBV6-5 with TRBJ2-3, with a tentative D call TRBD1 (6 bases). This CDR3 has 15 residues. The V end was cut by 2 bases, the J end by 0 bases, with 9 bases between. Germline V gene data show CDR1 as MNHEY and CDR2 as SVGAGI. Here the CDR3 reads CASSYQGLSTDTQYF. Written as DNA, the CDR3 is TGTGCCAGCAGTTACCAGGGGCTGAGCACAGATACGCAGTATTTT.

With regard to this clone: The sample holds other DNA sequences that translate to the same CDR3. This chain connects TRBV28 to TRBJ2-7; D is unclear. CDR3 size: 11 residues. Trimming stripped 4 bases from V and 3 bases from J, with 4 bases between. Germline V gene sequence: CDR1 MDHEN, CDR2 SYDVKM. The DNA of the CDR3 is TGTGCCAGCAGTTCCCTCTACGAGCAGTACTTC. This translates into CASSSLYEQYF.

The table lists this clone with a few counts. The chain couples TRBV10-3 to TRBJ1-6, with a weak D call TRBD1 (6 bases). This CDR3 has 14 amino acids. Trimming took 6 bases from V and 5 from J, leaving 11 bases between them. CDR1 is ENHRY and CDR2 is SYGVKD in the germline V gene. CDR3 nucleotides: TGTGCCATCAGGGACAGTAACAATAATTCACCCCTCCACTTT. This translates into CAIRDSNNNSPLHF.

The chain links TRBV4-2 to TRBJ2-7, with D unclear. The CDR3 consists of 14 residues. The germline V gene has CDR1 LGHNA and CDR2 YNFKEQ. V lost 0 bases to trimming and J lost 0 bases, with 6 bases between them. The CDR3: CASSQEQLSYEQYF. The CDR3 DNA reads TGTGCCAGCAGCCAAGAACAGCTCTCCTACGAGCAGTACTTC.

The gene calls are TRBV28 and TRBJ1-1, with 12 bases identical to TRBD1. The V segment lost 5 bases and the J segment 2 bases; nucleotides outside the gene matches: 6. This CDR3 has 16 amino acids. Germline V gene data show CDR1 as MDHEN and CDR2 as SYDVKM. In DNA form, the CDR3 reads TGTGCCAGCAGTAGAGGGGACAGGGGGCGAAACACTGAAGCTTTCTTT. Its protein product is CASSRGDRGRNTEAFF.

The chain links TRBV9 to TRBJ2-5; D perhaps matches TRBD2 (6 bases). CDR3 length equals 14 residues. Per the germline V gene, CDR1 is SGDLS and CDR2 is YYNGEE. The V gene lost 4 bases and the J gene lost 1 base, with 11 bases spanning the gap. The chain's CDR3 is CASSLGGVQETQYF. DNA of the CDR3: TGTGCCAGCAGCCTAGGCGGGGTCCAAGAGACCCAGTACTTC.

This rearrangement joins TRBV6-5 to TRBJ2-3; 8 bases map to TRBD2. Losses at the gene ends were 6 bases for V and 4 bases for J; bases not matched to a gene: 3. This CDR3 is 13 amino acids long. CDR1 MNHEY and CDR2 SVGAGI come from the germline V gene. The CDR3 sequence: CASSIAGPDTQYF. CDR3 bases: TGTGCCAGCAGCATAGCGGGACCAGATACGCAGTATTTT.

CDR3 sequence (DNA): TGTGCCAGCAGCTTGATGGCAGGTCGCACAGATACGCAGTATTTT. It specifies CASSLMAGRTDTQYF. The chain uses TRBV5-5 and TRBJ2-3; no reliable D call. Trimming left V 1 base short and J 1 base short, with 10 bases between. Germline V gene sequence: CDR1 SGHKS, CDR2 YYEKEE (reference sequence). CDR3 length equals 15 residues.

The J gene is TRBJ2-2, the V gene TRBV12-5, with TRBD2 as a possible D gene (5 bases). The CDR3 length is 14 residues. Trimming left V 4 bases short and J 5 bases short, with 11 bases between. The germline V gene encodes CDR1 LGHNT and CDR2 FRNRAP. The CDR3 reads CASGSTPGTGELFF. CDR3 bases: TGTGCTAGTGGTTCCACCCCGGGGACCGGGGAGCTGTTTTTT.

The CDR3: CASSQDVRGWGTDTQYF. In DNA form, the CDR3 reads TGTGCCAGCAGCCAAGATGTCAGGGGTTGGGGCACAGATACGCAGTATTTT. This chain connects TRBV3-1 (or the pseudogene TRBV3-2) to TRBJ2-3; D possibly corresponds to TRBD1 (6 bases). The CDR3 loop spans 17 amino acids. Per germline, CDR1 LGHDT and CDR2 YNNKEL (reference sequence). Trimming cost V 0 bases and J 1 base, with 14 bases left between them.

The rearrangement joins TRBV27 to TRBJ1-4; TRBD1 aligns across 12 bases. Germline V CDR1 and CDR2: MNHEY, SMNVEV (reference sequence). V lost 4 bases, J lost 8 bases, and 8 bases stayed unmatched. The length of the CDR3 is 16 residues. In DNA form, the CDR3 reads TGTGCCAGCAGTTCGGGACAGGGGGCGCAAAGGGAAAAACTGTTTTTT. It codes for CASSSGQGAQREKLFF.

V gene TRBV9 combines with J gene TRBJ2-3; 8 bases line up with TRBD2. CDR1 SGDLS and CDR2 YYNGEE come from the germline V gene. The CDR3 runs to 16 residues. V dropped 2 bases and J dropped 2; count of bases not matched to a gene: 7. The chain's CDR3 is CASSVLAGPTTDTQYF. For the CDR3, the DNA is TGTGCCAGCAGCGTCTTAGCGGGGCCGACCACAGATACGCAGTATTTT. The full variable domain, completed using reference TRBV9 and TRBJ2-3, is DSGVTQTPKHLITATGQRVTLRCSPRSGDLSVYWYQQSLDQGLQFLIQYYNGEERAKGNILERFSAQQFPDLHSELNLSSLELGDSALYFCASSVLAGPTTDTQYFGPGTRLTVL.

The chain carries TRBV7-3 and TRBJ1-3; D not resolved. Trimming cost V 6 bases and J 0 bases, with 6 bases left between them. Germline loops: CDR1 SGHTA, CDR2 FQGTGA. CDR3 length equals 13 residues. The CDR3 protein is CASSLNSGNTIYF. Written as DNA, the CDR3 is TGTGCCAGCAGTCTAAACTCTGGAAACACCATATATTTT.

In this sample, this clone turned up many times. The rearrangement uses TRBV11-3 and TRBJ2-7, with 11 bases that match TRBD2. V lost 5 bases and J lost 2; bases outside the gene matches: 11. Looked up from germline, CDR1 is SGHNT and CDR2 is YENEEA. This CDR3 is 17 amino acids long. The DNA of the CDR3 is TGTGCCAGCAGCCCCAGCTCCGGGACTAGCGGTACCTACGAGCAGTACGTC. Protein sequence: CASSPSSGTSGTYEQYV.

The chain links TRBV6-6 to TRBJ2-1, with 11 nucleotides matching TRBD2. This CDR3 has 15 residues. Germline assignment: CDR1 MNHNY and CDR2 SVGAGI (reference sequence). V gave up 7 bases and J gave up 5 bases; unmatched junction bases: 7. CDR3 sequence reads: CASTSGTSGHNEQFF. The DNA for the CDR3 is TGTGCCAGCACCTCCGGGACTAGCGGTCACAATGAGCAGTTCTTC.

This clone was observed once. The J gene is TRBJ2-1, the V gene TRBV25-1, with D possibly matching TRBD1 (6 bases). CDR3 length equals 15 residues. Germline CDR1 is MGHDK and CDR2 is SYGVNS. V shed 3 bases and J shed 10 bases, with 19 bases lying between them. CDR3 sequence: CASSDPTRQVGEQFF. CDR3 bases: TGTGCCAGCAGTGATCCAACCAGACAGGTCGGGGAGCAGTTCTTC.

The chain recombines TRBV4-1 with TRBJ2-1; 7 nucleotides agree with TRBD2. The CDR3 totals 13 residues. Germline V gene data show CDR1 as MGHRA and CDR2 as YSYEKL. The junction had 6 bases not matched to a gene; V was cut back by 3 bases and J by 10 bases. For the CDR3, the DNA is TGCGCCAGCAGCCACCCACGGGGAGGGGAGCAGTTCTTC. It specifies CASSHPRGGEQFF.

This clone was observed a single time. This chain links TRBV24-1 with TRBJ1-1; no reliable D call. Germline values: CDR1 KGHDR, CDR2 SFDVKD. V lost 8 bases and J lost 4, with 13 bases in between. The CDR3 totals 13 residues. CDR3 in amino acids: CATTDGGRTEAFF. In nucleotides, the CDR3 is TGTGCCACCACAGACGGAGGGCGCACTGAAGCTTTCTTT.